A selection of T cell receptor beta chains follows, all from one sample in a study of CD4 T cells in relation to SARS-CoV-2 and coronaviruses. These receptors' targets are unknown. Profiling relied on immunoSEQ multiplex PCR, and the TCRdb table lists in-frame clones only, not all of them. The table includes roughly 30,000 clones, 76% detected once. The sequenced material came from CD4+ T cells from PBMCs, cultured in vitro. The receptor source for this set is a human donor in good health. CDR3s include the opening cysteine and the closing phenylalanine or tryptophan. The D gene is left open where the match is weak. Clone sizes are given selectively: once, few, many, or a class where the clone is expanded.

TRBJ2-3 | TRBV12-5 | once | NA | TGTGCTAGTGTCCGCGGGCCTAGCACAGATACGCAGTATTTT | CASVRGPSTDTQYF
TRBJ1-2 | TRBV6-2/TRBV6-3 | NA | NA | TGTGCCAGCAGTTACTCGGTTTATGGCTACACCTTC | CASSYSVYGYTF
TRBJ2-3 | TRBV7-7 | NA | TRBD2 | TGTGCTAGCAGCTTGGGTAGCGGGGCTCCCACAGATACGCAGTATTTT | CASSLGSGAPTDTQYF
TRBJ2-1 | TRBV5-5 | NA | TRBD2 | TGTGCCAGCACCGAAACGGGACTAGCGGGAAGCTCCTACAATGAGCAGTTCTTC | CASTETGLAGSSYNEQFF
TRBJ2-1 | TRBV19 | NA | TRBD1 | TGTGCCACCTTAGCATTGGACAGGGAGTTTAATGAGCAGTTCTTC | CATLALDREFNEQFF
TRBJ1-5 | TRBV7-8 | NA | TRBD1 | TGTGCCAGCAGCTTAGCGCTGAGACAGGGCGGCCCGTCCAATCAGCCCCAGCATTTT | CASSLALRQGGPSNQPQHF
TRBJ2-7 | TRBV7-9 | NA | NA | TGTGCCAGCAGCTTTGACGTAGCGTTAGAGCAGTACTTC | CASSFDVALEQYF
TRBJ2-7 | TRBV14 | few | NA | TGTGCCAGCAGCCCTAGGGGTTCGGGCGAGCAGTACTTC | CASSPRGSGEQYF
TRBJ2-7 | TRBV25-1 | NA | NA | TGTGCCTATACCTCAAGAGGGTACGAGCAGTACTTC | CAYTSRGYEQYF
TRBJ2-7 | TRBV6-5 | NA | NA | TGTGCCAGCACTGGGGCGAGGGGGTACGAGCAGTACTTC | CASTGARGYEQYF
TRBJ1-4 | TRBV2 | NA | NA | TGTGCCAGCAGCGGAGACGGAGGAGGGAATGAAAAACTGTTTTTT | CASSGDGGGNEKLFF
TRBJ2-3 | TRBV12-5 | once | NA | TGTGCTAGTGGTCCAGTGGGGGCCACAGATACGCAGTATTTT | CASGPVGATDTQYF
TRBJ1-3 | TRBV9 | NA | NA | TGTGCCAGCACCCCCTGGGGGGGCGCGAACTCTGGAAACACCATATATTTT | CASTPWGGANSGNTIYF